The 16 T cell receptor beta chains presented below share a single source sample, sequenced in a study of T cell responses to AZD1222 COVID-19 vaccine. Sequencing was performed with immunoSEQ multiplex PCR; in TCRdb, only in-frame clones are kept and a portion is missing. This sample has about 150,000 clones, with about 92% found just once. This material consisted of peripheral blood, taken 28 days after the second AZD1222 dose. The receptor set was obtained from an adult who received the AZD1222 COVID-19 vaccine.

The J gene is TRBJ1-4, the V gene TRBV27; 7 bases are shared with TRBD1. The CDR3 extends over 15 amino acids. V dropped 4 bases and J dropped 8; count of bases not matched to a gene: 10. CDR1 MNHEY and CDR2 SMNVEV come from the germline V gene (reference sequence). The CDR3 reads CASSSNPGGGEKLFF. Here the CDR3 DNA reads TGTGCCAGCAGTTCCAATCCAGGGGGAGGAGAAAAACTGTTTTTT.

The gene calls are TRBV30 and TRBJ1-2; D gene unclear. This CDR3 spans 12 amino acids. Trimming took 4 bases from V and 4 from J, leaving 10 bases between them. The germline CDR1 and CDR2 sequences are GTSNPN and SVGIG (reference sequence). The CDR3 is CAWTGQAYGYTF. Here the CDR3 DNA reads TGTGCCTGGACGGGTCAGGCCTATGGCTACACCTTC.

This chain links TRBV28 with TRBJ2-6; no reliable D call. The germline V gene has CDR1 MDHEN and CDR2 SYDVKM. The CDR3 totals 15 residues. V gave up 4 bases and J gave up 1 base, with 8 bases separating them. The CDR3 reads CASSSLRSGANVLTF. The CDR3 DNA reads as TGTGCCAGCAGTTCCCTCAGGTCTGGGGCCAACGTCCTGACTTTC.

J is TRBJ1-2 and V is TRBV2; no firm D call. The CDR3 has 13 amino acids. Looked up from germline, CDR1 is SNHLY and CDR2 is FYNNEI. V dropped 1 base and J dropped 5 bases, with 8 bases sitting between them. The CDR3 nucleotides read TGTGCCAGCAGTGAAGTGCGAAGATATGGCTACACCTTC. Its translation: CASSEVRRYGYTF.

The chain employs TRBV6-5 and TRBJ1-2; no clear D gene. CDR3 size: 12 residues. Trimming removed 6 bases at V and 9 bases at J, with 14 bases between. Germline V gene sequence: CDR1 MNHEY, CDR2 SVGAGI. The CDR3 loop reads CASRSGLVSYTF. The CDR3 region has the DNA TGTGCCAGCAGGTCAGGATTAGTTAGCTACACCTTC.

The gene calls are TRBV28 and TRBJ1-5; D gene unclear. CDR1 is MDHEN and CDR2 is SYDVKM in the germline V gene. The CDR3 loop spans 14 amino acids. Trimming took off 1 base at V and 5 bases at J, with 9 bases between the two ends. CDR3 loop: CASSLSRPDQPQHF. The CDR3 nucleotides are TGTGCCAGCAGTTTATCCAGGCCTGATCAGCCCCAGCATTTT.

The genes are TRBV12-3 or TRBV12-4 and TRBJ1-5; D gene ambiguous. Trimming cost V 3 bases and J 7 bases, with 7 bases left between them. The length of the CDR3 is 12 residues. The DNA for the CDR3 is TGTGCCAGCAGTTTTGAGTACCAGCCCCAGCATTTT. This encodes CASSFEYQPQHF.

This chain joins TRBV2 and TRBJ1-4; tentatively, D is TRBD1 (5 bases). V was shortened by 6 bases and J by 0 bases, with 8 bases between the two germline ends. Germline V CDR1 and CDR2: SNHLY, FYNNEI. The CDR3 has 14 amino acids. Here the CDR3 DNA reads TGTGCCAGCAGGGGGCGAACAACTAATGAAAAACTGTTTTTT. Its translation is CASRGRTTNEKLFF.

The V and J genes are TRBV5-4 and TRBJ1-5; TRBD1 is a possible D gene (5 bases). Trimming removed 3 bases at V and 2 bases at J, with 15 bases between. Germline assignment: CDR1 SGHNT and CDR2 YYREEE (reference sequence). This CDR3 spans 16 amino acids. CDR3 sequence: CASSSGGGQGNQPQHF. DNA of the CDR3: TGTGCCAGCAGCTCGGGGGGAGGGCAGGGCAATCAGCCCCAGCATTTT.

The chain joins TRBV2 to TRBJ1-2, with a weak D call TRBD1 (6 bases). This CDR3 comprises 14 residues. The V gene lost 1 base and the J gene lost 6 bases, with 12 bases spanning the gap. Per germline, CDR1 SNHLY and CDR2 FYNNEI. The CDR3 spells CASSEDRDKHGYTF. The CDR3 nucleotides are TGTGCCAGCAGTGAAGACAGGGATAAACATGGCTACACCTTC.

The chain couples TRBV11-2 to TRBJ1-4; TRBD1 matches at 8 bases. The ends lost 4 bases at V and 5 bases at J; junction bases unmatched: 6. The germline CDR1 and CDR2 sequences are SGHAT and FQNNGV. The CDR3 runs to 15 residues. The CDR3 spells CASSSGQEWNEKLFF. For the CDR3, the DNA is TGTGCCAGCAGCTCGGGACAGGAATGGAATGAAAAACTGTTTTTT.

This chain joins TRBV18 and TRBJ1-2; D may be TRBD1 (5 bases). CDR3 length: 14 residues. With 0 bases removed from V and 4 bases from J, the gap between germline ends came to 9 bases. Per germline, CDR1 KGHSH and CDR2 LQKENI. CDR3 DNA sequence: TGTGCCAGCTCACCACCGGGCAGGGTCTATGGCTACACCTTC. This translates into CASSPPGRVYGYTF.

The rearrangement joins TRBV7-2 to TRBJ2-1, with 8 bases identical to TRBD2. Germline-derived CDR1 and CDR2 are SGHTA and FQGNSA. V trimming: 3 bases; J trimming: 4 bases; junction bases outside the gene matches: 5. The CDR3 extends over 15 amino acids. The CDR3 sequence is CASSFTSGPYNEQFF. In DNA, the CDR3 is TGTGCCAGCAGCTTCACTAGCGGTCCTTACAATGAGCAGTTCTTC.

This clone is a singleton in its sample. CDR3 sequence reads: CASSMPGTGNTEAFF. The CDR3 DNA reads TGTGCCAGCAGCATGCCCGGGACAGGGAACACTGAAGCTTTCTTT. This chain connects TRBV7-9 to TRBJ1-1, with TRBD1 identical over 8 bases. The CDR3 consists of 15 residues. The germline V gene has CDR1 SEHNR and CDR2 FQNEAQ (reference sequence). J was trimmed by 1 base and V by 5 bases; bases with no gene match: 6.

The genes are TRBV19 and TRBJ1-2; 7 bases are a match to TRBD1. Trimming at V came to 5 bases and at J to 12 bases, leaving 12 bases not matched to a gene. Germline CDR1 reads LNHDA; CDR2 reads SQIVND (reference sequence). There are 13 residues in the CDR3. Here the CDR3 reads CASSFDRVGSNTF. In nucleotides, the CDR3 is TGTGCCAGTAGTTTCGACAGGGTCGGGTCCAACACCTTC.

The chain links TRBV27 to TRBJ1-6, with D hard to call. This CDR3 spans 16 amino acids. V was clipped by 10 bases and J by 4 bases, with 20 bases between them. Germline CDR1 is MNHEY and CDR2 is SMNVEV (reference sequence). CDR3 amino acids: CANCLTPSRYNSPLHF. As DNA, the CDR3 is TGTGCCAACTGTTTAACCCCCAGTAGATATAATTCACCCCTCCACTTT.